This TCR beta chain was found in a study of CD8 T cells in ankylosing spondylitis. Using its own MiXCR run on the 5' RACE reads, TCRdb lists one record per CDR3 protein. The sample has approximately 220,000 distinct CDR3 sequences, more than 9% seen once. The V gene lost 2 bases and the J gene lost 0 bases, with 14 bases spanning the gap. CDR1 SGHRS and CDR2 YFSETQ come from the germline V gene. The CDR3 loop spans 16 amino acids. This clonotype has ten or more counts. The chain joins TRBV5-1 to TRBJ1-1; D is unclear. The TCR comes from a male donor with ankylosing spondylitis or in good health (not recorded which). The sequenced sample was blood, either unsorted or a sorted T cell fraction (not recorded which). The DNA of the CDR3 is TGCGCCAGCAGCTTCTTAGCGGGCGATATGAACACTGAAGCTTTCTTT. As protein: CASSFLAGDMNTEAFF.